This T cell receptor beta chain stems from a study of T cell clonality in common variable immunodeficiency. Overall study results and limits: Compared with controls, CVID subjects had fewer shared TCRbeta clones. In common variable immunodeficiency, TCR beta chains reportedly carried fewer deletions and N-nucleotide insertions.

Trimming shortened V by 2 bases and J by 9 bases, and 17 bases separated the two germline ends. CDR3 length: 14 amino acids. Per germline, CDR1 DFQATT and CDR2 SNEGSKA (reference sequence). This table comes from immunoSEQ multiplex PCR, and its TCRdb copy is limited to in-frame clones, with some not included. The specimen has tens of thousands of clones, none found just once. This clone was detected many times. No antigen is known for it. The sequence runs out 3 residues before the end of the CDR3; the remainder is reconstructed from the germline J gene. Specimen: peripheral blood mononuclear cells. This chain uses TRBV20-1 with TRBJ2-1; D ambiguous. This receptor was obtained from a person aged 18 to 75 in good health. CDR3 loop: CSARSLGFIGEQFF. The covered CDR3 bases are TGCAGTGCTAGATCCCTAGGCTTCATCGGTGAG.